The sample holds a few counts of the clone carrying this T cell receptor (beta chain). Its specificity is unknown. This entry belongs to a study of T cell responses to AZD1222 COVID-19 vaccine. Study-wide points: Females made up more of the donors, who were largely white British, and clonal diversity may have come out too low. Repertoire sampling happened only post peak T cell response. Breadth and depth of Spike-specific TCRs rose after two AZD1222 doses.

Trimming removed 5 bases from V and 5 bases from J, with 12 bases in between. This CDR3 contains 13 residues. Germline lookup yields CDR1 MNHEY and CDR2 SVGEGT. Sequencing used immunoSEQ multiplex PCR; TCRdb keeps in-frame clones, though not all of them. Of 120,000 to 150,000 clones listed, around 88% were seen once; the top ten hold roughly 15%. The sample consisted of peripheral blood, taken on day 0 of AZD1222 vaccination. The chain links TRBV6-2 or TRBV6-3 to TRBJ1-2; D is uncertain. This sequence was found in an adult in good health. The CDR3 DNA follows: TGTGCCAGCAGTCCATCCCGGGGTTATGGCTACACCTTC. It yields the protein CASSPSRGYGYTF.